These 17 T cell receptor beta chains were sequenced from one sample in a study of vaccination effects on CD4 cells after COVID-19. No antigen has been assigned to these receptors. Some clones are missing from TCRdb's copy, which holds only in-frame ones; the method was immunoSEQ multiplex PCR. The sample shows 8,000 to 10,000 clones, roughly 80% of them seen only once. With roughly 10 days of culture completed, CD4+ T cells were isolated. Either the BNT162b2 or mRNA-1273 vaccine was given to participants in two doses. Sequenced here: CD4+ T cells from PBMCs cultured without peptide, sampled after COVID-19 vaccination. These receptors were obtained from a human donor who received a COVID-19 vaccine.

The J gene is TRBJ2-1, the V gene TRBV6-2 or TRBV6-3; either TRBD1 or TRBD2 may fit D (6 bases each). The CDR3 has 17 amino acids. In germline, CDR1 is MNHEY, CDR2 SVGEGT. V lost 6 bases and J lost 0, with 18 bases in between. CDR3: CASSPRRGKSSYNEQFF. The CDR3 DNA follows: TGTGCCAGCAGCCCACGGAGGGGGAAAAGCTCCTACAATGAGCAGTTCTTC.

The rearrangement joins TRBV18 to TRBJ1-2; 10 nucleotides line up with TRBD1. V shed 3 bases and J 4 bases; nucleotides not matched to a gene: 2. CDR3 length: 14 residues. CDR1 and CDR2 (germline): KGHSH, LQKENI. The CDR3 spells CASSPDRGFYGYTF. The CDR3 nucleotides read TGTGCCAGCTCACCGGACAGGGGGTTCTATGGCTACACCTTC.

This CDR3 reads CASSLAPGNSPLHF. The CDR3 region has the DNA TGTGCCAGCAGCTTAGCGCCGGGAAATTCACCCCTCCACTTT. V gene TRBV7-2 combines with J gene TRBJ1-6; D remains unclear. The V gene's germline CDR1 is SGHTA and CDR2 FQGNSA. This CDR3 is 14 amino acids long. The V and J ends lost 0 bases and 7 bases respectively, with 7 bases between them.

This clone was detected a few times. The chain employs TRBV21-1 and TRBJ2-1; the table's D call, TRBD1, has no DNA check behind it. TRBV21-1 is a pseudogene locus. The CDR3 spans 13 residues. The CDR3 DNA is TGTGCCAGGGAGGGACAGCCTTACAATGAGCAGTTCTTC. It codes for CAREGQPYNEQFF.

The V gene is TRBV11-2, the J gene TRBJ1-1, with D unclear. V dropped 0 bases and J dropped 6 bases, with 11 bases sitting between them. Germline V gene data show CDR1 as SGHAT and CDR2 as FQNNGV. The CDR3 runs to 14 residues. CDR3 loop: CASSLDIGYAEAFF. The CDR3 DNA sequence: TGTGCCAGCAGCTTAGATATTGGTTACGCTGAAGCTTTCTTT. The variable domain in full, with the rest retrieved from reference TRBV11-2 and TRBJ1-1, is EAGVAQSPRYKIIEKRQSVAFWCNPISGHATLYWYQQILGQGPKLLIQFQNNGVVDDSQLPKDRFSAERLKGVDSTLKIQPAKLEDSAVYLCASSLDIGYAEAFFGQGTRLTVV.

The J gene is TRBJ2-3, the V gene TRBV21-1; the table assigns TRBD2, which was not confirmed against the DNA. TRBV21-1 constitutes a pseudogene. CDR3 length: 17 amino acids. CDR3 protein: CASSPNVAPSSTDTQYF. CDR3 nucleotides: TGTGCCAGCAGCCCGAACGTAGCGCCCTCTAGCACAGATACGCAGTATTTT.

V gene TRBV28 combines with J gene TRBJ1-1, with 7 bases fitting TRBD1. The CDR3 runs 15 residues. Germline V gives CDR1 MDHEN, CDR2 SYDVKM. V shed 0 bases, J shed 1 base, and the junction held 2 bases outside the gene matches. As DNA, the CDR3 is TGTGCCAGCAGTTTATGGGGACAGAGGAACACTGAAGCTTTCTTT. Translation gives CASSLWGQRNTEAFF.

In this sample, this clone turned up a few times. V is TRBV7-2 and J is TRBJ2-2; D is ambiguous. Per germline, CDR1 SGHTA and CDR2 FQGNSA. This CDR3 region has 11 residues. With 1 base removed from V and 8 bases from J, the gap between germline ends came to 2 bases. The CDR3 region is CASSLEGELFF. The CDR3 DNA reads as TGTGCCAGCAGCTTAGAAGGGGAGCTGTTTTTT.

CDR3 residues: CASSDPGGAGTGNTIYF. CDR3 coding DNA: TGTGCCAGCAGTGACCCCGGTGGTGCGGGGACTGGAAACACCATATATTTT. The rearrangement links TRBV6-1 to TRBJ1-3; D remains ambiguous. V was cut by 3 bases and J by 2 bases, with 17 bases left in between. The length of the CDR3 is 17 residues. The V gene's germline CDR1 is MNHNS and CDR2 SASEGT.

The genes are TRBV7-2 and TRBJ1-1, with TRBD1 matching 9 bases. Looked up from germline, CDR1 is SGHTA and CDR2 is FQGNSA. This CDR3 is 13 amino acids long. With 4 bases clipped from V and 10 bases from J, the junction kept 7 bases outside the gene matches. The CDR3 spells CASSSGQGEGAFF. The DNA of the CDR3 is TGTGCCAGCAGCTCGGGACAGGGAGAGGGAGCTTTCTTT.

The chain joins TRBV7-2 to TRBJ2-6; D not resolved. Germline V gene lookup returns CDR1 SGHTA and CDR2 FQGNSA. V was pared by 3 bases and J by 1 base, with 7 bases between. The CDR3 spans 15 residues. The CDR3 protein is CASSLGPSGANVLTF. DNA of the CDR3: TGTGCCAGCAGCTTGGGTCCGTCTGGGGCCAACGTCCTGACTTTC.

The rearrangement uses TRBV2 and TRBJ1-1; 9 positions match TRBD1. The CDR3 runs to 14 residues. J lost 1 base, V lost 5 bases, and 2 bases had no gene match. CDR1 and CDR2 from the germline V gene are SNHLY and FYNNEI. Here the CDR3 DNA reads TGTGCCAGCAGTCTGGGACAGGGGAACACTGAAGCTTTCTTT. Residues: CASSLGQGNTEAFF.

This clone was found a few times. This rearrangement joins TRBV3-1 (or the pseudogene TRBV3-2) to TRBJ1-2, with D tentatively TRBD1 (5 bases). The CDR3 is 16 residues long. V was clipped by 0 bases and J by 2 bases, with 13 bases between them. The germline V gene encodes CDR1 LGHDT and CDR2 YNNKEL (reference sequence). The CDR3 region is CASSQDARASNYGYTF. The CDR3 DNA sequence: TGTGCCAGCAGCCAAGATGCCAGGGCTTCCAACTATGGCTACACCTTC.

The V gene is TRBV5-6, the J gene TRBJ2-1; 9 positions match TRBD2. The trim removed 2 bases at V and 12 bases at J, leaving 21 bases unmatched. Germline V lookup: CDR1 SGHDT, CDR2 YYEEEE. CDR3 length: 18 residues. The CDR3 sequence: CASSFRGGRAAKRAGQFF. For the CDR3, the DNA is TGTGCCAGCAGCTTCAGGGGCGGGAGGGCCGCGAAGAGGGCCGGGCAGTTCTTC.

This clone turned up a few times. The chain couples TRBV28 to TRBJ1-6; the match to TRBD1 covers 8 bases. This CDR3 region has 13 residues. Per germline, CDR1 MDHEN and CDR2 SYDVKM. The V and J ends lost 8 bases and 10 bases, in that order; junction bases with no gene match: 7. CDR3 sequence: CASGPGGRSPLHF. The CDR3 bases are TGTGCCAGCGGACCAGGGGGCCGGTCACCCCTCCACTTT.

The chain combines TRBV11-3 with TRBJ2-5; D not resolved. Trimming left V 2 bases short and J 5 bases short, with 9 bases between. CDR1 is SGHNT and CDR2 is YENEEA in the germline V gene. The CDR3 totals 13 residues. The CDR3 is CASSLHYRETQYF. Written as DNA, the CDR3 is TGTGCCAGCAGCTTACACTATAGGGAGACCCAGTACTTC.

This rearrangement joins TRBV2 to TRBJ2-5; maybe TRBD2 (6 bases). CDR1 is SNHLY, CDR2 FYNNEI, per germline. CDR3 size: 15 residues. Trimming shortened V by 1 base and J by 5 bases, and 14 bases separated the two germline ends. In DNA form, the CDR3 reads TGTGCCAGCAGTGAAGGCGAGAGGCTAGCGGAGACCCAGTACTTC. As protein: CASSEGERLAETQYF.